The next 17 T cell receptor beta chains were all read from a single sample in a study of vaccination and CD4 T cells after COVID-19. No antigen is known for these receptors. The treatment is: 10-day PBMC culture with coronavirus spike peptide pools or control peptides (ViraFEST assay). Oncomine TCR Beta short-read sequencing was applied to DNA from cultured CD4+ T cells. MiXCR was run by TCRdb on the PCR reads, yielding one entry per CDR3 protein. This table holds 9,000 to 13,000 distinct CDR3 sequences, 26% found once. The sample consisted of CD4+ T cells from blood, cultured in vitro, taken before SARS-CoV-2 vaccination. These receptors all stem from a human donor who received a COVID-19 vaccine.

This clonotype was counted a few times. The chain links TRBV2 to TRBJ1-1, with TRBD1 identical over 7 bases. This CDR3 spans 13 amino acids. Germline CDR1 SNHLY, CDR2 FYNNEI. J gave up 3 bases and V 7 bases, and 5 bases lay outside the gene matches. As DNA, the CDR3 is TGTGCCAGCAATCGACAGGGCTACACTGAAGCTTTCTTT. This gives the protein CASNRQGYTEAFF.

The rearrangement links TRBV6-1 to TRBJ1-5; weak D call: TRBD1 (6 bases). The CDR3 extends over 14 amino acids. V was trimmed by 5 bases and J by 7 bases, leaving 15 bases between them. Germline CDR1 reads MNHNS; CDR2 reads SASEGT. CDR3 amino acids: CASSRGRGDQPQHF. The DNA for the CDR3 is TGTGCCAGCAGTAGAGGCAGGGGCGACCAGCCCCAGCATTTT.

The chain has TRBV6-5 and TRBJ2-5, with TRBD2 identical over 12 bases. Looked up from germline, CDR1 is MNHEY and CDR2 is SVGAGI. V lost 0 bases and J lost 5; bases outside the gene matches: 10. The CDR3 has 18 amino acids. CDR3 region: CASSYSRLAGGPLETQYF. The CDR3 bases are TGTGCCAGCAGTTACTCAAGGCTAGCGGGGGGGCCTCTGGAGACCCAGTACTTC.

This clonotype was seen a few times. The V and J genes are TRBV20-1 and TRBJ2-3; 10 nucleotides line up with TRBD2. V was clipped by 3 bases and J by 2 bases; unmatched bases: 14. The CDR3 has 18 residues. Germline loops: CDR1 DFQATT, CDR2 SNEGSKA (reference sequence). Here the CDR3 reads CSASYGLAGAVSTDTQYF. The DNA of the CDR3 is TGCAGTGCTAGTTACGGTCTAGCGGGGGCGGTTTCCACAGATACGCAGTATTTT.

The chain's CDR3 is CASRGQGINEQFF. CDR3 nucleotide sequence: TGTGCCAGCAGGGGACAGGGCATCAATGAGCAGTTCTTC. The chain combines TRBV27 with TRBJ2-1; 9 nucleotides match TRBD1. The germline V gene has CDR1 MNHEY and CDR2 SMNVEV (reference sequence). Trimming at V came to 6 bases and at J to 6 bases, leaving 3 bases not matched to a gene. The CDR3 is 13 amino acids.

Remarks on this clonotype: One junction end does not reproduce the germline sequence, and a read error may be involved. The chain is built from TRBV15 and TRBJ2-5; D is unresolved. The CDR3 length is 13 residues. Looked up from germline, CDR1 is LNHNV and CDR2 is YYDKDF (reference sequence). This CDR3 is CVTSRVLPETQYF. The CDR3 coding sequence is TGTGTCACCAGCAGAGTCCTACCCGAGACCCAGTACTTC.

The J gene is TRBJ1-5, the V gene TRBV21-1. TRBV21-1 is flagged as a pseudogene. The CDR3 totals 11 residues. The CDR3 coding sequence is TGTGAGGGCAGACCCAATCAGCCCCAGCATTTT. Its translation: CEGRPNQPQHF.

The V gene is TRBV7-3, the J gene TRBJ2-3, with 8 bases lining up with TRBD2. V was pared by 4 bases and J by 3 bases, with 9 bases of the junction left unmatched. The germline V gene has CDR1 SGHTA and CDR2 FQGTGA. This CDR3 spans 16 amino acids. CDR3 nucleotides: TGTGCCAGCAGCTCAGATGGCCAGCGGGGGACAGATACGCAGTATTTT. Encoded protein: CASSSDGQRGTDTQYF.

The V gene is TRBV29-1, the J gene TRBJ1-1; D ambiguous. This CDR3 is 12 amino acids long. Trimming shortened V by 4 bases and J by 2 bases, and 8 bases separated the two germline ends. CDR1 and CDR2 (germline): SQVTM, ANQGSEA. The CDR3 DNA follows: TGCAGCGTTGGGCTGTATAACACTGAAGCTTTCTTT. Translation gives CSVGLYNTEAFF.

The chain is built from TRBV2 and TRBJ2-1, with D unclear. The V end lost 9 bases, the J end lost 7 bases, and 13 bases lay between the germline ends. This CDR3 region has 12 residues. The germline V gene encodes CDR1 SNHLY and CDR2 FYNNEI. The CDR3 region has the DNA TGTGCCAGTACCCTGGCCGGGAATGAGCAGTTCTTC. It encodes CASTLAGNEQFF.

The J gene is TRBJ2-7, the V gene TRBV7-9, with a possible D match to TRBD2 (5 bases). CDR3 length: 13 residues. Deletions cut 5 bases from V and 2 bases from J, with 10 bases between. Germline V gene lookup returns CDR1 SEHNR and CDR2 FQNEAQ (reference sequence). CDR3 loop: CASSRGSTYEQYF. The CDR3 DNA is TGTGCCAGCAGCCGCGGGTCGACCTACGAGCAGTACTTC.

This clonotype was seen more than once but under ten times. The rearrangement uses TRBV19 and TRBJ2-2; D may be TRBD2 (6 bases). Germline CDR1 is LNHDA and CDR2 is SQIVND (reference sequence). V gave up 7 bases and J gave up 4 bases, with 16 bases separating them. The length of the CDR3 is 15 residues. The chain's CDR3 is CASKRRERVTGELFF. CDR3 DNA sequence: TGTGCCAGTAAGCGGCGTGAGCGGGTCACCGGGGAGCTGTTTTTT.

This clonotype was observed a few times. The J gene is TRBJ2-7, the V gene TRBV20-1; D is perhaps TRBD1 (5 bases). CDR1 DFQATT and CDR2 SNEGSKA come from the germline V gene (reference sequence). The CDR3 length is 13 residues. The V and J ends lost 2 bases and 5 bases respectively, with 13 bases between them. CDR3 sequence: CSARTGWSDEQYF. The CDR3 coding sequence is TGCAGTGCTAGAACAGGTTGGTCGGACGAGCAGTACTTC.

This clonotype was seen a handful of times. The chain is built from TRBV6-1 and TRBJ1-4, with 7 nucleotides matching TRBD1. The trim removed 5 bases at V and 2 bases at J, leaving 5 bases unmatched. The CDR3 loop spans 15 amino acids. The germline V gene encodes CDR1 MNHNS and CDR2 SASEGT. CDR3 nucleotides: TGTGCCAGCAGTCAGAACAGGGGCACTAATGAAAAACTGTTTTTT. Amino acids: CASSQNRGTNEKLFF.

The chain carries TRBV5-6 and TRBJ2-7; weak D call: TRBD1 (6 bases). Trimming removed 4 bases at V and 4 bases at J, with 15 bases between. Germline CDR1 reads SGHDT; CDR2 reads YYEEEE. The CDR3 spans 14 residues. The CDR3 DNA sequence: TGTGCCAGCAGCCTACAGGGTCCCGGATACGAGCAGTACTTC. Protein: CASSLQGPGYEQYF.

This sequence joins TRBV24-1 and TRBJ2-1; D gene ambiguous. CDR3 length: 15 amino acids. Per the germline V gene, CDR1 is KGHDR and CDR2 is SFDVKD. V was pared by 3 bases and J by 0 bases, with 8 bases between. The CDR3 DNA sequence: TGTGCCACCAGTGATCGGACCGGCTCCTACAATGAGCAGTTCTTC. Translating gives CATSDRTGSYNEQFF.

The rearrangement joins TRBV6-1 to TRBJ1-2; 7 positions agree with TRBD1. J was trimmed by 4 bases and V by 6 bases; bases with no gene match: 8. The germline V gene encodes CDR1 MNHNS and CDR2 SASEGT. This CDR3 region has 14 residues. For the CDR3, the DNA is TGTGCCAGCAGACGGCAGGGGGTGGCCTATGGCTACACCTTC. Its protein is CASRRQGVAYGYTF.